This T cell receptor beta chain appears in the sequencing data of a study of cytomegalovirus exposure and HLA in healthy donors. Study information: Some 200 million T cells yielded roughly 120 million unique TCR beta sequences, as an earlier analysis found. Study results and caveats: Most CMV-associated TCR beta chains were later found to appear HLA-restricted. A prior analysis recorded that most TCR beta V segments were productive about 90% or about 30% of the time.

The PCR employed 60 Vbeta primers together with 13 Jbeta primers. The method was immunoSEQ multiplex PCR; TCRdb's version includes in-frame clones alone and lacks a portion of them. Of under 250,000 clones listed, 70% to 90% were seen once; the top ten hold around 0.22%. Germline lookup yields CDR1 SGHAT and CDR2 FQNNGV. V lost 1 base and J lost 0, with 5 bases in between. The CDR3 length is 14 residues. With respect to this clone: Its antigen is unknown.

This clonotype was sampled from a girl aged 2 to 10 in good health and CMV-seronegative. The genes are TRBV11-2 and TRBJ2-3; no reliable D call. The sample comprised PBMCs. The CDR3 spells CASSLVGSTDTQYF. DNA of the CDR3: TGTGCCAGCAGCTTAGTCGGTAGCACAGATACGCAGTATTTT.